Following are 30 T cell receptor beta chains from one sample sequenced in a study of T cell responses to AZD1222 COVID-19 vaccine. Data came from immunoSEQ multiplex PCR; TCRdb stores just in-frame clones and leaves some out. The profile shows 95,000 to 150,000 clones, around nine tenths of them singletons. This specimen consisted of peripheral blood, obtained on day 0 of AZD1222 vaccination. The receptors shown here come from an adult in good health.

The chain uses TRBV2 and TRBJ2-1; TRBD1 might be the D (6 bases). Trimming shortened V by 6 bases and J by 12 bases, and 15 bases separated the two germline ends. Germline CDR1 and CDR2: SNHLY and FYNNEI. CDR3 length: 12 amino acids. The chain's CDR3 is CASSQGPAVQFF. In DNA form, the CDR3 reads TGTGCCAGCAGCCAGGGGCCAGCTGTGCAGTTCTTC.

This rearrangement joins TRBV12-3 or TRBV12-4 to TRBJ2-7; 7 bases match TRBD2. After removal of 5 bases from V and 11 bases from J, the junction contained 6 bases not matched to a gene. The CDR3 is made up of 11 amino acids. In nucleotides, the CDR3 is TGTGCCAGCAGTCGGGGGGTTGGAAAGTACTTC. This translates into CASSRGVGKYF.

V and J are TRBV7-2 and TRBJ1-1, with 8 bases identical to TRBD1. The CDR3 contains 15 residues. The J segment lost 4 bases and the V segment lost 5 bases, leaving 9 bases of the junction unmatched. Germline V gene sequence: CDR1 SGHTA, CDR2 FQGNSA. CDR3 sequence (DNA): TGTGCCAGCAGCCCCCGGACAGGGAGTGCCACTGAAGCTTTCTTT. Amino acid sequence: CASSPRTGSATEAFF.

The J gene is TRBJ2-7, the V gene TRBV7-8, with D tentatively TRBD1 (5 bases). V was clipped by 4 bases and J by 4 bases, with 14 bases between them. Germline V gene sequence: CDR1 SGHVS, CDR2 FQNEAQ. The CDR3 runs to 14 residues. CDR3 residues: CASSSRQIVYEQYF. Written as DNA, the CDR3 is TGTGCCAGCAGCTCCCGACAGATTGTGTACGAGCAGTACTTC.

The genes are TRBV4-1 and TRBJ2-1; 8 bases align to TRBD1. This CDR3 comprises 14 residues. CDR1 and CDR2 (germline): MGHRA, YSYEKL. J lost 6 bases, V lost 4 bases, and 5 bases had no gene match. CDR3 nucleotide sequence: TGCGCCAGCAGCCTGGGACAGGTGTCCAATGAGCAGTTCTTC. Translating it yields CASSLGQVSNEQFF.

Remarks on this clone: The same CDR3 is also encoded by other DNA sequences in this sample. The CDR3 spells CASSLEGTSNSPLHF. The CDR3 DNA reads as TGCGCCAGCAGTCTGGAAGGGACATCTAATTCACCCCTCCACTTT. The chain couples TRBV5-1 to TRBJ1-6, with D possibly matching TRBD1 (6 bases). Trimming took 5 bases from V and 6 from J, leaving 15 bases between them. This CDR3 has 15 residues. CDR1 is SGHRS and CDR2 is YFSETQ in the germline V gene. Drawing the rest from reference TRBV5-1 and TRBJ1-6, the complete variable domain is KAGVTQTPRYLIKTRGQQVTLSCSPISGHRSVSWYQQTPGQGLQFLFEYFSETQRNKGNFPGRFSGRQFSNSRSEMNVSTLELGDSALYLCASSLEGTSNSPLHFGNGTRLTVT.

The CDR3 DNA reads as TGTGCCAGCAGCCTACGGGGCGCGTGGTACACTGAAGCTTTCTTT. This codes for CASSLRGAWYTEAFF. The chain uses TRBV27 and TRBJ1-1, with D possibly matching TRBD1 (5 bases). The ends were cut back, 6 bases at V and 3 bases at J, with 17 bases in the middle. The CDR3 length is 15 residues. Looked up from germline, CDR1 is MNHEY and CDR2 is SMNVEV (reference sequence).

The chain carries TRBV11-2 and TRBJ1-2; D is unclear. Germline values: CDR1 SGHAT, CDR2 FQNNGV. Trimming took 5 bases from V and 2 from J, leaving 12 bases between them. This CDR3 region has 14 residues. CDR3 region: CASSPQINNYGYTF. CDR3 bases: TGTGCCAGCAGCCCCCAGATAAACAACTATGGCTACACCTTC.

The chain couples TRBV5-8 to TRBJ1-1; a weak D match, TRBD1 (5 bases). CDR3 length: 14 amino acids. The germline gives CDR1 SGHTS, CDR2 YDEGEE. The V end was cut by 2 bases, the J end by 3 bases, with 11 bases between. The CDR3 nucleotides are TGTGCCAGCAGCTTTGAACGGGGGGACACTGAAGCTTTCTTT. This sequence encodes CASSFERGDTEAFF. Drawing the rest from reference TRBV5-8 and TRBJ1-1, the complete variable domain is EAGVTQSPTHLIKTRGQQATLRCSPISGHTSVYWYQQALGLGLQFLLWYDEGEERNRGNFPPRFSGRQFPNYSSELNVNALELEDSALYLCASSFERGDTEAFFGQGTRLTVV.

The rearrangement joins TRBV5-5 to TRBJ1-2, with 8 bases aligning to TRBD1. The V and J ends lost 5 bases and 5 bases, in that order; junction bases with no gene match: 8. The CDR3 covers 14 residues. Germline loops: CDR1 SGHKS, CDR2 YYEKEE (reference sequence). In DNA, the CDR3 is TGTGCCAGCAGGCGGACAGGGTCCAGGTATGGCTACACCTTC. This encodes CASRRTGSRYGYTF.

The rearrangement joins TRBV5-1 to TRBJ2-3; no clear D. This CDR3 comprises 13 residues. The V end was cut by 5 bases, the J end by 5 bases, with 12 bases between. Germline lookup yields CDR1 SGHRS and CDR2 YFSETQ. The CDR3 sequence is CASSLRVGDTQYF. CDR3 sequence (DNA): TGCGCCAGCAGTCTTCGGGTCGGAGATACGCAGTATTTT.

This clone is a singleton in its sample. The chain joins TRBV11-2 to TRBJ2-2, with a tentative D call TRBD1 (6 bases). The germline V gene encodes CDR1 SGHAT and CDR2 FQNNGV. V lost 6 bases to trimming and J lost 1 base, with 15 bases between them. The CDR3 is 16 amino acids. The CDR3, as DNA: TGTGCCAGCAGAGCTCTTTGGGGGCAGAACACCGGGGAGCTGTTTTTT. This translates into CASRALWGQNTGELFF.

The rearrangement links TRBV25-1 to TRBJ2-7; 9 bases are a match to TRBD1. CDR3 length: 11 residues. V lost 6 bases, J lost 6 bases, and 0 bases stayed unmatched. Germline V gene lookup returns CDR1 MGHDK and CDR2 SYGVNS. The DNA of the CDR3 is TGTGCCAGCAGACAGGGGGCCGAGCAGTACTTC. Translation: CASRQGAEQYF.

Concerning this clone itself: Other nucleotide sequences from this sample produce the same CDR3. The CDR3 sequence: CASSPVESSGNTIYF. CDR3 in DNA: TGTGCCAGCTCACCAGTCGAATCCTCTGGAAACACCATATATTTT. The chain joins TRBV18 to TRBJ1-3; D is unclear. The CDR3 length is 15 residues. V lost 2 bases and J 0 bases, leaving 8 bases between the germline ends. CDR1 is KGHSH and CDR2 is LQKENI in the germline V gene.

V and J are TRBV7-9 and TRBJ2-1; 11 bases fit TRBD2. CDR1 is SEHNR, CDR2 FQNEAQ, per germline (reference sequence). This CDR3 has 14 residues. Germline trimming cut 4 bases from V and 4 bases from J; bases unmatched to any gene: 0. The CDR3 sequence is CASSSSGGYNEQFF. Here the CDR3 DNA reads TGTGCCAGCAGCTCTAGCGGGGGGTACAATGAGCAGTTCTTC.

V usage is TRBV9 and J usage is TRBJ2-2, with TRBD2 as a possible D gene (6 bases). Germline assignment: CDR1 SGDLS and CDR2 YYNGEE. The CDR3 totals 17 residues. Trimming left V 1 base short and J 5 bases short, with 18 bases between. CDR3 in amino acids: CASSVYGGSGRTGELFF. In DNA form, the CDR3 reads TGTGCCAGCAGCGTATACGGGGGATCGGGTCGGACCGGGGAGCTGTTTTTT.

The V gene is TRBV4-1, the J gene TRBJ1-2; 9 bases line up with TRBD1. Germline V CDR1 and CDR2: MGHRA, YSYEKL. With V trimmed by 1 base and J by 3 bases, 12 bases remained unmatched. CDR3 length: 18 residues. CDR3 protein: CASSQVMGQGSLDYGYTF. CDR3 sequence (DNA): TGCGCCAGCAGCCAAGTGATGGGACAGGGAAGTTTAGACTATGGCTACACCTTC.

The chain links TRBV19 to TRBJ2-7, with 7 bases that match TRBD1. Germline V gene sequence: CDR1 LNHDA, CDR2 SQIVND (reference sequence). Unmatched junction bases numbered 5, after V lost 5 bases and J lost 1 base. The CDR3 runs 14 residues. CDR3 in amino acids: CASSYGRGSYEQYF. The CDR3 nucleotides read TGTGCCAGTAGTTACGGCAGGGGGTCCTACGAGCAGTACTTC.

The chain joins TRBV6-6 to TRBJ1-1; TRBD1 agrees at 8 bases. This CDR3 has 18 residues. Germline trimming cut 5 bases from V and 8 bases from J; bases unmatched to any gene: 22. Germline lookup yields CDR1 MNHNY and CDR2 SVGAGI (reference sequence). The CDR3 spells CASSLSKGTGAGESEAFF. The CDR3 bases are TGTGCCAGCAGTCTTTCAAAGGGGACAGGCGCCGGAGAGTCGGAAGCTTTCTTT.

The genes are TRBV7-8 and TRBJ1-2, with D perhaps TRBD1 (5 bases). The CDR3 length is 16 residues. Germline-derived CDR1 and CDR2 are SGHVS and FQNEAQ. Trimming stripped 6 bases from V and 3 bases from J, with 20 bases between. The CDR3 protein is CASSSSSRGSDYGYTF. CDR3 DNA: TGTGCCAGCAGTTCCTCGAGCCGGGGCAGCGACTATGGCTACACCTTC.

This clone was observed a single time. This chain joins TRBV27 and TRBJ2-3; tentatively, D is TRBD2 (7 bases). The CDR3 sequence is 13 residues long. The V end was cut by 5 bases, the J end by 7 bases, with 13 bases between. Looked up from germline, CDR1 is MNHEY and CDR2 is SMNVEV (reference sequence). CDR3: CASSGGGLNTQYF. CDR3 coding DNA: TGTGCCAGCAGTGGGGGGGGCCTAAATACGCAGTATTTT.

The chain couples TRBV9 to TRBJ1-1; possible D gene TRBD1, 6 bases. The CDR3 length is 16 residues. Trimming took off 3 bases at V and 5 bases at J, with 20 bases between the two ends. CDR1 SGDLS and CDR2 YYNGEE come from the germline V gene. The CDR3 is CASSARLGHSATEAFF. CDR3 DNA sequence: TGTGCCAGCAGCGCCCGTCTGGGACACTCGGCAACTGAAGCTTTCTTT. Full variable domain (rest looked up from reference TRBV9 and TRBJ1-1): DSGVTQTPKHLITATGQRVTLRCSPRSGDLSVYWYQQSLDQGLQFLIQYYNGEERAKGNILERFSAQQFPDLHSELNLSSLELGDSALYFCASSARLGHSATEAFFGQGTRLTVV.

The chain combines TRBV14 with TRBJ2-7; no reliable D call. The germline V gene has CDR1 SGHDN and CDR2 FVKESK. The V and J ends lost 0 bases and 4 bases respectively, with 7 bases between them. The CDR3 is 13 residues long. The chain's CDR3 is CASSQDRSYEQYF. Written as DNA, the CDR3 is TGTGCCAGCAGCCAAGATCGGTCGTACGAGCAGTACTTC.

The V gene is TRBV2, the J gene TRBJ2-5; TRBD1 matches 7 bases. V shed 6 bases and J 3 bases; nucleotides not matched to a gene: 4. The length of the CDR3 is 13 residues. CDR1 is SNHLY, CDR2 FYNNEI, per germline. CDR3 sequence: CASRRTGEETQYF. The CDR3 nucleotides are TGTGCCAGCAGGAGGACAGGAGAAGAGACCCAGTACTTC.

The V and J genes are TRBV12-5 and TRBJ2-6; the match to TRBD1 covers 9 bases. Germline V gene lookup returns CDR1 LGHNT and CDR2 FRNRAP. The CDR3 has 19 residues. The trim removed 0 bases at V and 0 bases at J, leaving 6 bases unmatched. CDR3 loop: CASGLVLGQGISGANVLTF. CDR3 sequence (DNA): TGTGCTAGTGGTTTGGTACTCGGACAGGGGATCTCTGGGGCCAACGTCCTGACTTTC.

This clone was counted once. The chain is built from TRBV14 and TRBJ1-2; TRBD1 agrees at 10 bases. This CDR3 contains 15 residues. The germline V gene has CDR1 SGHDN and CDR2 FVKESK. V was clipped by 4 bases and J by 4 bases; unmatched bases: 6. The CDR3 is CASSRGTGVSYGYTF. CDR3 nucleotide sequence: TGTGCCAGCAGCCGCGGGACAGGGGTTTCCTATGGCTACACCTTC.

The CDR3 loop is CASSEEGINTEAFF. CDR3 nucleotides: TGTGCCAGCAGTGAAGAAGGGATAAACACTGAAGCTTTCTTT. The chain employs TRBV2 and TRBJ1-1; no reliable D call. The V end lost 1 base, the J end lost 2 bases, and 8 bases lay between the germline ends. CDR1 is SNHLY, CDR2 FYNNEI, per germline. The CDR3 contains 14 residues.

Only one count was recorded for this clone. The chain couples TRBV6-5 to TRBJ2-3; D gene ambiguous. The CDR3 sequence is 14 residues long. Trimming left V 4 bases short and J 0 bases short, with 8 bases between. Germline CDR1 MNHEY, CDR2 SVGAGI. The CDR3 nucleotides read TGTGCCAGCAGTTCGCTCCCCAGCACAGATACGCAGTATTTT. Translated, it gives CASSSLPSTDTQYF.

V usage is TRBV5-1 and J usage is TRBJ1-1; D is perhaps TRBD1 (5 bases). The CDR3 runs to 14 residues. The germline V gene has CDR1 SGHRS and CDR2 YFSETQ. Trimming removed 2 bases from V and 0 bases from J, with 8 bases in between. The CDR3 DNA follows: TGCGCCAGCAGCTTCAGGGATGTGAACACTGAAGCTTTCTTT. It codes for CASSFRDVNTEAFF. The full variable domain, completed using reference TRBV5-1 and TRBJ1-1, is KAGVTQTPRYLIKTRGQQVTLSCSPISGHRSVSWYQQTPGQGLQFLFEYFSETQRNKGNFPGRFSGRQFSNSRSEMNVSTLELGDSALYLCASSFRDVNTEAFFGQGTRLTVV.

The rearrangement uses TRBV4-1 and TRBJ2-1; 10 bases agree with TRBD2. The V and J ends lost 4 bases and 5 bases, in that order; junction bases with no gene match: 5. CDR3 length equals 15 residues. Germline V lookup: CDR1 MGHRA, CDR2 YSYEKL. The CDR3 loop is CASSPSGGRHNEQFF. DNA for the CDR3: TGCGCCAGCAGCCCTAGCGGGGGCCGCCACAATGAGCAGTTCTTC.